One sample yielded the 8 T cell receptor beta chains listed below, sequenced in a study of T cell repertoires in cytomegalovirus infection. No antigen has been identified for these receptors. MiXCR, run by TCRdb on the reads, gives a single entry per CDR3 protein. Of tens of thousands of distinct CDR3 sequences in the sample, 20% are singletons; the top ten hold roughly two thirds. Sequencing used CD8+ T cells from cultured PBMCs, obtained from culture after CMV antigen stimulation. These receptors originate from a human donor in good health (CMV status not recorded). Some clones in this sample may be carry-over from other donors' samples.

V and J are TRBV10-3 and TRBJ2-6; D assignment may be TRBD1 or TRBD2 (6 bases each). This CDR3 comprises 16 residues. Germline lookup yields CDR1 ENHRY and CDR2 SYGVKD. Deletions cut 3 bases from V and 1 base from J, with 10 bases between. This CDR3 reads CAISDKGGSGANVLTF. Written as DNA, the CDR3 is TGTGCCATCAGTGACAAGGGGGGTTCTGGGGCCAACGTCCTGACTTTC.

This rearrangement joins TRBV7-2 to TRBJ2-3; TRBD2 agrees at 9 bases. Germline values: CDR1 SGHTA, CDR2 FQGNSA. This CDR3 spans 15 amino acids. The ends lost 2 bases at V and 6 bases at J; junction bases unmatched: 6. The CDR3 reads CASSLLGAGGDTQYF. DNA of the CDR3: TGTGCCAGCAGCTTATTAGGAGCGGGGGGTGATACGCAGTATTTT.

The DNA of the CDR3 is TGTGCCTGGAGTGTTACGAACACCGGGGAGCTGTTTTTT. Its protein is CAWSVTNTGELFF. The V call is TRBV30, the J call TRBJ2-2; no reliable D call. Germline V gene sequence: CDR1 GTSNPN, CDR2 SVGIG (reference sequence). V was shortened by 0 bases and J by 0 bases, with 2 bases between the two germline ends. The CDR3 covers 13 residues.

This clonotype has a handful of counts. V usage is TRBV28 and J usage is TRBJ2-1; D is perhaps TRBD2 (5 bases). The germline V and J ends were trimmed by 3 bases and 1 base, with 7 bases remaining between them. CDR3 size: 14 residues. Germline CDR1 and CDR2: MDHEN and SYDVKM. CDR3 coding DNA: TGTGCCAGCAGTTTGTTAGCGTCCTACAATGAGCAGTTCTTC. Protein sequence: CASSLLASYNEQFF. Supplemented by reference TRBV28 and TRBJ2-1, the full variable domain reads DVKVTQSSRYLVKRTGEKVFLECVQDMDHENMFWYRQDPGLGLRLIYFSYDVKMKEKGDIPEGYSVSREKKERFSLILESASTNQTSMYLCASSLLASYNEQFFGPGTRLTVL.

This clonotype was found a few times. The CDR3 DNA is TGTGCCAGCTCACCACTCAGGGGCGTGAATCAGCCCCAGCATTTT. This sequence encodes CASSPLRGVNQPQHF. This chain links TRBV18 with TRBJ1-5; tentatively, D is TRBD1 (6 bases). V was pared by 1 base and J by 4 bases, with 11 bases between. The germline gives CDR1 KGHSH, CDR2 LQKENI. The CDR3 runs 15 residues.

This chain links TRBV6-2 or TRBV6-3 with TRBJ2-1; 11 bases are a match to TRBD2. Germline V lookup: CDR1 MNHEY, CDR2 SVGEGT. The CDR3 is made up of 14 amino acids. V shed 6 bases, J shed 7 bases, and the junction held 5 bases outside the gene matches. CDR3 residues: CASSSSGGLNEQFF. CDR3 bases: TGTGCCAGCAGCTCTAGCGGGGGGCTTAATGAGCAGTTCTTC.

V and J are TRBV4-1 and TRBJ2-3; 9 nucleotides align to TRBD2. The germline V gene has CDR1 MGHRA and CDR2 YSYEKL. V lost 1 base, J lost 5 bases, and 4 bases stayed unmatched. This CDR3 contains 15 residues. This CDR3 is CASSQGGGAKDTQYF. CDR3 in DNA: TGCGCCAGCAGCCAAGGCGGGGGGGCGAAAGATACGCAGTATTTT.

V usage is TRBV7-3 and J usage is TRBJ2-2, with 10 bases matching TRBD2. The CDR3 loop spans 16 amino acids. Germline V CDR1 and CDR2: SGHTA, FQGTGA. J lost 7 bases, V lost 4 bases, and 9 bases had no gene match. Written as DNA, the CDR3 is TGTGCCAGCAGCTCGACTAAGCGGGGGGGAATCGGGGAGCTGTTTTTT. Translation: CASSSTKRGGIGELFF.